This passage covers 4 T cell receptor beta chains from one sample sequenced in a study of blood T cell repertoires in COVID-19 (TCRdb year 2020). Library generation was performed with the immunoSEQ multiplex PCR assay. TCRdb stores this immuneACCESS table with in-frame sequences only. Part of the clones is absent; in the studies checked, under half of the shortfall reflects unresolved V genes, and no reason is known for the rest. The sample data list about 75,000 clones, and 88% of these were observed just once. The ten largest clones represent roughly 19% of the sample. Sample: peripheral blood. These receptors came from a human donor in a cohort sampled during active COVID-19.

V is TRBV6-5 and J is TRBJ2-3; 16 nucleotides agree with TRBD2. J gave up 6 bases and V 6 bases, and 3 bases lay outside the gene matches. This CDR3 region has 15 residues. In germline, CDR1 is MNHEY, CDR2 SVGAGI. The CDR3 loop is CASSPGLAGGDTQYF. In DNA, the CDR3 is TGTGCCAGCAGCCCGGGACTAGCGGGGGGGGATACGCAGTATTTT.

This chain connects TRBV12-3 or TRBV12-4 to TRBJ1-4; weak D call: TRBD1 (5 bases). The ends were cut back, 3 bases at V and 8 bases at J, with 7 bases in the middle. This CDR3 has 12 amino acids. The CDR3 DNA is TGTGCCAGCAGTTTGTGGGGCGAAAAACTGTTTTTT. This sequence encodes CASSLWGEKLFF.

For the CDR3, the DNA is TGTGCCAGCAGTTTTTCGGGGGAAACTGAAGCTTTCTTT. It codes for CASSFSGETEAFF. This chain uses TRBV27 with TRBJ1-1, with D perhaps matching TRBD1 (5 bases). Germline lookup yields CDR1 MNHEY and CDR2 SMNVEV (reference sequence). The CDR3 extends over 13 amino acids. V was clipped by 3 bases and J by 5 bases, with 10 bases between them.

The rearrangement uses TRBV23-1 and TRBJ1-4; the D is unclear. TRBV23-1 is an ORF, with its function uncertain. The CDR3 totals 15 residues. V was trimmed by 2 bases and J by 4 bases, leaving 11 bases between them. CDR3 DNA: TGCGCCAGCAGTCAACCGGGTGAGGGTAATGAAAAACTGTTTTTT. As protein: CASSQPGEGNEKLFF.